The 23 T cell receptor beta chains below were found in one sample sequenced in a study of T cells in Graves' hyperthyroidism and ophthalmopathy (dated by TCRdb to between 2017 and 2020). The library relied on multiplex PCR. Instrument on record: Illumina HiSeq 2000. The TCR beta CDR3 regions were amplified from the RNA transcripts. For the first round of RT-PCR on the TCR CDR3, the HTBI primer set was used together with the Qiagen OneStep RT-PCR kit. TCRdb applied fastp at Q25 and MiXCR to the public reads, then kept only in-frame beta chains. Rows are combined by CDR3 protein, so each entry shows the most common genes and DNA. The sample profile shows approximately 210,000 distinct CDR3 sequences; approximately 17% of them were found once. 50% of the sample rests with the top ten. Material: blood. These receptors all come from a man aged 45-65 years with Graves' hyperthyroidism.

This clonotype was seen repeatedly, ten times or more. J is TRBJ2-1 and V is TRBV11-3, with TRBD2 matching over 12 bases. CDR1 SGHNT and CDR2 YENEEA come from the germline V gene. The CDR3 contains 16 residues. V was pared by 0 bases and J by 8 bases, with 5 bases of the junction left unmatched. The CDR3 region is CASSLDWTSGKYEQFF. The CDR3 bases are TGTGCCAGCAGCTTAGATTGGACTAGCGGGAAGTATGAGCAGTTCTTC.

This clonotype was picked up a small number of times. CDR3 sequence (DNA): TGTGCCAGCAGCCCTAATTTCCGACCACAGGGGGGCTATGGCTACACCTTC. Amino acids: CASSPNFRPQGGYGYTF. V usage is TRBV28 and J usage is TRBJ1-2, with 8 bases matching TRBD1. This CDR3 is 17 amino acids long. The V and J ends lost 6 bases and 4 bases, in that order; junction bases with no gene match: 16. From germline, CDR1 is MDHEN and CDR2 SYDVKM.

In its sample, this clonotype was seen many times. The chain has TRBV7-9 and TRBJ2-3; TRBD2 matches 8 bases. After removal of 5 bases from V and 6 bases from J, the junction contained 10 bases not matched to a gene. CDR1 and CDR2 (germline): SEHNR, FQNEAQ (reference sequence). The CDR3 sequence is 15 residues long. The CDR3: CASSDVGLAPDTQYF. Written as DNA, the CDR3 is TGTGCCAGCAGCGACGTTGGACTAGCACCTGATACGCAGTATTTT.

Worth noting for this clonotype: This sequence may be a read error, since a much larger clone differs from it by one base. CDR3: CASSIGTGGQNRGYTF. The DNA of the CDR3 is TGTGCCAGCAGTATAGGGACAGGGGGTCAGAATCGTGGCTACACCTTC. The chain combines TRBV6-1 with TRBJ1-2; 11 bases map to TRBD1. Germline CDR1 MNHNS, CDR2 SASEGT. This CDR3 comprises 16 residues. With 5 bases clipped from V and 7 bases from J, the junction kept 12 bases outside the gene matches.

This clonotype was detected many times. This chain joins TRBV3-1 and TRBJ2-5; no firm D call. Trimming pared 1 base from V and 7 bases from J, leaving 10 bases between. The CDR3 covers 13 residues. Looked up from germline, CDR1 is LGHDT and CDR2 is YNNKEL (reference sequence). In nucleotides, the CDR3 is TGTGCCAGCAGCCAAGGCGGTCGGAGGACCCAGTACTTC. It encodes CASSQGGRRTQYF.

This clonotype was counted between two and nine times. The chain recombines TRBV7-9 with TRBJ2-1; TRBD2 matches at 9 bases. After removal of 6 bases from V and 8 bases from J, the junction contained 14 bases not matched to a gene. The CDR3 runs to 16 residues. Germline lookup yields CDR1 SEHNR and CDR2 FQNEAQ (reference sequence). The CDR3 sequence: CASSPTPWRGGDEQFF. The DNA of the CDR3 is TGTGCCAGCAGTCCAACCCCTTGGCGGGGGGGGGATGAGCAGTTCTTC.

This clonotype was seen ten or more times. The chain has TRBV12-3 or TRBV12-4 and TRBJ2-7; D ambiguous. The V end was cut by 5 bases, the J end by 0 bases, with 8 bases between. The CDR3 contains 13 residues. CDR3 sequence (DNA): TGTGCCAGCAGTCCGACAACCTCCTACGAGCAGTACTTC. This gives the protein CASSPTTSYEQYF.

This rearrangement joins TRBV29-1 to TRBJ2-3; 9 nucleotides align to TRBD1. With V trimmed by 5 bases and J by 1 base, 4 bases remained unmatched. This CDR3 has 14 residues. The germline CDR1 and CDR2 sequences are SQVTM and ANQGSEA. The CDR3 protein is CSVRTGEGTDTQYF. Written as DNA, the CDR3 is TGCAGCGTTCGGACAGGGGAGGGCACAGATACGCAGTATTTT.

This clonotype came up many times. This chain joins TRBV10-3 and TRBJ2-3, with no clear D. Germline-derived CDR1 and CDR2 are ENHRY and SYGVKD. CDR3 length: 11 amino acids. V dropped 6 bases and J dropped 7 bases, with 8 bases sitting between them. CDR3 amino acids: CAIRVVNTQYF. The CDR3, as DNA: TGTGCCATCAGAGTAGTGAATACGCAGTATTTT.

This clonotype came up once. This sequence joins TRBV6-2 or TRBV6-3 and TRBJ2-1; TRBD2 aligns across 7 bases. This CDR3 region has 13 residues. With V trimmed by 6 bases and J by 9 bases, 8 bases remained unmatched. In germline, CDR1 is MNHEY, CDR2 SVGEGT. The CDR3 nucleotides are TGTGCCAGCAGCGTTACTAGCGAGGGTGAGCAGTTCTTC. Encoded protein: CASSVTSEGEQFF.

This clonotype was seen a handful of times. The gene calls are TRBV6-1 and TRBJ1-4; D perhaps matches TRBD1 (5 bases). CDR1 and CDR2 (germline): MNHNS, SASEGT. V lost 5 bases and J 5 bases, leaving 9 bases between the germline ends. This CDR3 comprises 13 residues. The CDR3 nucleotides read TGTGCCAGCAGTATCAGGGAGAATGAAAAACTGTTTTTT. Amino acid sequence: CASSIRENEKLFF.

This clonotype has a count of ten or more. The V call is TRBV6-1, the J call TRBJ2-7, with TRBD2 matching 13 bases. The CDR3 consists of 14 residues. Germline CDR1 MNHNS, CDR2 SASEGT. V was pared by 5 bases and J by 5 bases, with 3 bases of the junction left unmatched. For the CDR3, the DNA is TGTGCCAGCAGTTTGGGGACTAGCGGGAACGAGCAGTACTTC. Protein: CASSLGTSGNEQYF.

The chain uses TRBV12-3 or TRBV12-4 and TRBJ2-1; D is possibly TRBD1 (6 bases). The V and J ends lost 4 bases and 5 bases respectively, with 18 bases between them. The CDR3 sequence is 16 residues long. The CDR3 loop reads CASSSPTGRVDNEQFF. CDR3 DNA: TGTGCCAGCAGTTCTCCGACAGGCCGAGTGGACAATGAGCAGTTCTTC.

This clonotype was seen a handful of times. V usage is TRBV18 and J usage is TRBJ2-1; 7 bases fit TRBD2. In germline, CDR1 is KGHSH, CDR2 LQKENI. The junction had 8 bases not matched to a gene; V was cut back by 2 bases and J by 4 bases. The CDR3 consists of 16 residues. This chain's CDR3 is CASSPIVAGLYNEQFF. In DNA, the CDR3 is TGTGCCAGCTCACCAATTGTAGCGGGCCTATACAATGAGCAGTTCTTC.

About this clonotype itself: At one of its ends the junction is not consistent with the germline gene, which may arise from a read error. The V gene is TRBV4-1, the J gene TRBJ1-4; no definite D call. This CDR3 comprises 18 residues. The germline gives CDR1 MGHRA, CDR2 YSYEKL. The CDR3 sequence is CVSSQEGQLFATNEKLFF. The CDR3 DNA follows: TGCGTCAGCAGCCAAGAAGGGCAGCTCTTTGCAACTAATGAAAAACTGTTTTTT.

There are many counts of this clonotype. V usage is TRBV28 and J usage is TRBJ2-7; D unclear. The V end lost 3 bases, the J end lost 2 bases, and 8 bases lay between the germline ends. CDR1 and CDR2 (germline): MDHEN, SYDVKM. The CDR3 is made up of 13 amino acids. In DNA form, the CDR3 reads TGTGCCAGCAGTTTGTTACAGACCTACGAGCAGTACTTC. It yields the protein CASSLLQTYEQYF.

CDR3 in amino acids: CASSPPARERSYNEQFF. The CDR3 DNA reads TGTGCCAGCAGCCCCCCTGCGCGGGAGCGCTCCTACAATGAGCAGTTCTTC. J is TRBJ2-1 and V is TRBV7-9, with TRBD2 matching over 7 bases. The CDR3 totals 17 residues. The V gene's germline CDR1 is SEHNR and CDR2 FQNEAQ (reference sequence). Unmatched junction bases numbered 10, after V lost 5 bases and J lost 0 bases.

This clonotype occurred many times. The CDR3 DNA reads as TGTGCCACCAGTGATAGCGGGACTAGCGGGAGAACCGGGGAGCTGTTTTTT. Protein product: CATSDSGTSGRTGELFF. This chain uses TRBV24-1 with TRBJ2-2; TRBD2 agrees at 14 bases. The CDR3 is 17 residues long. With 3 bases clipped from V and 5 bases from J, the junction kept 4 bases outside the gene matches. Germline V gene lookup returns CDR1 KGHDR and CDR2 SFDVKD.

This clonotype was seen ten or more times. The chain carries TRBV27 and TRBJ1-1; D ambiguous. The V end was cut by 2 bases, the J end by 0 bases, with 7 bases between. This CDR3 has 14 residues. Germline V lookup: CDR1 MNHEY, CDR2 SMNVEV (reference sequence). CDR3 loop: CASSLGAVNTEAFF. The CDR3 DNA reads TGTGCCAGCAGTTTAGGTGCGGTGAACACTGAAGCTTTCTTT.

This clonotype was recorded only once. The rearrangement joins TRBV19 to TRBJ1-2; D is possibly TRBD1 (5 bases). Germline-derived CDR1 and CDR2 are LNHDA and SQIVND (reference sequence). V was clipped by 7 bases and J by 2 bases, with 14 bases between them. The CDR3 is made up of 14 amino acids. This CDR3 is CASTGTGLNYGYTF. CDR3 in DNA: TGTGCCAGTACCGGAACGGGACTGAACTATGGCTACACCTTC.

The chain has TRBV20-1 and TRBJ2-1; TRBD2 agrees at 10 bases. V dropped 6 bases and J dropped 0; count of bases not matched to a gene: 20. The CDR3 loop spans 20 amino acids. CDR1 DFQATT and CDR2 SNEGSKA come from the germline V gene (reference sequence). CDR3 sequence: CSALTRGSSGRPSSYNEQFF. The CDR3, as DNA: TGCAGTGCCTTAACTCGTGGATCTAGCGGGAGACCAAGCTCCTACAATGAGCAGTTCTTC.

As regards this clonotype: One base away lies a much larger clone, so this may be a sequencing read error. This chain joins TRBV20-1 and TRBJ2-2; TRBD2 matches 10 bases. This CDR3 has 16 residues. The V gene's germline CDR1 is DFQATT and CDR2 SNEGSKA (reference sequence). As DNA, the CDR3 is TGCAGTGCAACCAGGGGGCTAGCGGGAGTCACCGGGGAGCTGCTTTTT. It is translated as CSATRGLAGVTGELLF.

In this sample, this clonotype turned up a few times. V and J are TRBV27 and TRBJ1-5; weak D call: TRBD1 (6 bases). Germline V gene lookup returns CDR1 MNHEY and CDR2 SMNVEV (reference sequence). The V end lost 7 bases, the J end lost 4 bases, and 14 bases lay between the germline ends. The CDR3 is 14 residues long. Here the CDR3 reads CASTTGGGNQPQHF. The CDR3 DNA reads as TGTGCCAGCACCACGGGAGGGGGAAATCAGCCCCAGCATTTT.